A selection of T cell receptor beta chains follows, all from one sample in a study of blood T cell repertoires in COVID-19. Profiling relied on immunoSEQ multiplex PCR, and the TCRdb table lists in-frame clones only, not all of them. The repertoire holds 250,000 to 400,000 clones, around 86% seen once, with around 4.8% in the top ten. Sequenced sample: PBMCs or T cells enriched from blood (not recorded which). Receptors originate from a man in his 60s who had recovered from COVID-19. Each CDR3 is given without its conserved first and last residue. Fields, in order: J gene, clone size, V gene, CDR3 protein. The listing skips clone size in some rows; elsewhere it reads once, few, many or a size class.

TRBJ1-6 | . | TRBV18 | ASSPGRDSPLH
TRBJ2-7 | . | TRBV7-9 | ASSVRTGVVFEQY
TRBJ2-3 | . | TRBV29-1 | SVEGGTGLPPDTQY
TRBJ2-7 | . | TRBV3-1/TRBV3-2 | ASSQGSGRAIHEQY
TRBJ2-7 | . | TRBV6-5 | ASSRGGVGGEQY
TRBJ1-5 | . | TRBV19 | ASSRNWGGSARIYSNQPQH
TRBJ1-2 | . | TRBV28 | ASSLGRGNYGYT
TRBJ1-3 | . | TRBV28 | ASKLITGTGNTIY
TRBJ2-5 | . | TRBV28 | ASTSYRGPETQY
TRBJ1-1 | . | TRBV3-1/TRBV3-2 | ANSQDRAGERAF
TRBJ1-1 | . | TRBV7-2 | ASSLTGMTEAF
TRBJ2-2 | . | TRBV23-1 | ASSQDAGQGDDTGELF
TRBJ1-5 | once | TRBV6-5 | ASRLSQGNRPQH
TRBJ1-2 | . | TRBV5-4 | ASSWGQGADYGYT
TRBJ1-2 | . | TRBV7-6 | ASSAGVGYGYT
TRBJ2-7 | once | TRBV6-5 | ASSYERNYEQY
TRBJ2-7 | . | TRBV23-1 | ASSQGGLREQY